The 29 T cell receptor beta chains below all came from one sample that was sequenced in a study of radiotherapy plus CTLA-4 blockade in lung cancer. The repertoire was sequenced with immunoSEQ multiplex PCR; TCRdb's copy has only in-frame clones and lacks some. Among approximately 78,000 clones, 78% were seen once, and the ten largest hold about 6.6%. The starting material was peripheral blood, obtained from a patient treated with radiotherapy plus ipilimumab. The receptor set was obtained from a human donor with non-small cell lung cancer who had a complete response to radiotherapy plus ipilimumab.

This clone occurred once. The chain uses TRBV7-2 and TRBJ2-7, with 7 bases fitting TRBD1. Germline CDR1 is SGHTA and CDR2 is FQGNSA. The V gene end was trimmed by 5 bases and the J gene end by 4 bases; junction bases not matched to a gene: 8. The CDR3 length is 14 residues. CDR3 coding DNA: TGTGCCAGCAGCACCAGACAGGGATGGTACGAGCAGTACTTC. It translates to CASSTRQGWYEQYF.

The rearrangement uses TRBV11-2 and TRBJ2-7; D is unresolved. Trimming removed 1 base from V and 4 bases from J, with 11 bases in between. Looked up from germline, CDR1 is SGHAT and CDR2 is FQNNGV. This CDR3 region has 14 residues. The DNA of the CDR3 is TGTGCCAGCAGCTTAGCGGCAGCTTTTTACGAGCAGTACGTC. Translating gives CASSLAAAFYEQYV.

V gene TRBV7-2 combines with J gene TRBJ1-4, with D possibly matching TRBD1 (6 bases). Trimming removed 0 bases from V and 10 bases from J, with 18 bases in between. Germline V CDR1 and CDR2: SGHTA, FQGNSA. The CDR3 is 16 amino acids. The DNA of the CDR3 is TGTGCCAGCAGCTTAGCAGGGGGACGAGCCGGGGGAAAACTGTTTTTT. Residues: CASSLAGGRAGGKLFF. Full variable domain (rest looked up from reference TRBV7-2 and TRBJ1-4): GAGVSQSPSNKVTEKGKDVELRCDPISGHTALYWYRQSLGQGLEFLIYFQGNSAPDKSGLPSDRFSAERTGGSVSTLTIQRTQQEDSAVYLCASSLAGGRAGGKLFFGSGTQLSVL.

V gene TRBV18 combines with J gene TRBJ2-1; 11 nucleotides agree with TRBD2. The length of the CDR3 is 16 residues. V was clipped by 5 bases and J by 7 bases; unmatched bases: 10. Germline CDR1 is KGHSH and CDR2 is LQKENI. The CDR3 DNA follows: TGTGCCAGCTCATCCATACTAGCGGGAGCCTTAAATGAGCAGTTCTTC. Translating gives CASSSILAGALNEQFF.

The J gene is TRBJ2-5, the V gene TRBV28, with D possibly TRBD2 on 6 matching bases. This CDR3 contains 14 residues. Germline V CDR1 and CDR2: MDHEN, SYDVKM. Trimming took 7 bases from V and 1 from J, leaving 13 bases between them. CDR3 sequence (DNA): TGTGCCAGCACCCAGCAGGGACTCCAAGAGACCCAGTACTTC. As protein: CASTQQGLQETQYF.

The chain joins TRBV6-4 to TRBJ1-2; the match to TRBD1 covers 7 bases. Germline trimming cut 5 bases from V and 2 bases from J; bases unmatched to any gene: 8. The CDR3 loop spans 15 amino acids. Per the germline V gene, CDR1 is MRHNA and CDR2 is SNTAGT. The CDR3 bases are TGTGCCAGCAGTCCTGAAGGGGGCGTGAACTATGGCTACACCTTC. This codes for CASSPEGGVNYGYTF.

This chain uses TRBV5-1 with TRBJ2-2, with D perhaps matching TRBD2 (5 bases). There are 15 residues in the CDR3. Trimming left V 3 bases short and J 4 bases short, with 13 bases between. CDR1 is SGHRS, CDR2 YFSETQ, per germline. The CDR3 spells CASSWEPRGTGELFF. CDR3 in DNA: TGCGCCAGCAGCTGGGAGCCCAGAGGCACCGGGGAGCTGTTTTTT.

This clone has more than one count but fewer than ten. This chain links TRBV7-9 with TRBJ2-7; D possibly corresponds to TRBD2 (5 bases). The CDR3 is made up of 15 amino acids. The germline V gene has CDR1 SEHNR and CDR2 FQNEAQ (reference sequence). V gave up 5 bases and J gave up 3 bases, with 17 bases separating them. DNA for the CDR3: TGTGCCAGCAGCGAATGGCAGGACTCGTTCTACGAGCAGTACTTC. Protein: CASSEWQDSFYEQYF. Drawing the rest from reference TRBV7-9 and TRBJ2-7, the complete variable domain is DTGVSQNPRHKITKRGQNVTFRCDPISEHNRLYWYRQTLGQGPEFLTYFQNEAQLEKSRLLSDRFSAERPKGSFSTLEIQRTEQGDSAMYLCASSEWQDSFYEQYFGPGTRLTVT.

V usage is TRBV10-3 and J usage is TRBJ2-1, with 8 bases fitting TRBD2. V was pared by 0 bases and J by 4 bases, with 5 bases of the junction left unmatched. CDR1 and CDR2 (germline): ENHRY, SYGVKD. CDR3 length: 16 residues. Here the CDR3 reads CAISESGGRLYNEQFF. CDR3 in DNA: TGTGCCATCAGTGAGTCGGGCGGGAGGTTATACAATGAGCAGTTCTTC.

The genes are TRBV9 and TRBJ2-1, with 8 bases identical to TRBD2. This CDR3 spans 15 amino acids. In germline, CDR1 is SGDLS, CDR2 YYNGEE. V lost 1 base, J lost 7 bases, and 7 bases stayed unmatched. The CDR3 DNA is TGTGCCAGCAGCGTACTTAGCGGGAAGCGGAATGAGCAGTTCTTC. Its protein product is CASSVLSGKRNEQFF.

The genes are TRBV29-1 and TRBJ2-1, with 15 bases matching TRBD2. The CDR3 runs to 16 residues. The V gene's germline CDR1 is SQVTM and CDR2 ANQGSEA. With 7 bases clipped from V and 8 bases from J, the junction kept 12 bases outside the gene matches. For the CDR3, the DNA is TGCAGCGCCCGAGGGCGGACTAGCGGGAGGGAACATGAGCAGTTCTTC. Translated, it gives CSARGRTSGREHEQFF.

The chain uses TRBV11-2 and TRBJ1-2, with TRBD1 identical over 7 bases. The CDR3 is 15 residues long. Trimming cost V 4 bases and J 4 bases; bases outside gene matches: 9. Germline V lookup: CDR1 SGHAT, CDR2 FQNNGV. CDR3 nucleotide sequence: TGTGCCAGCAGCTCTCCGGGACAGTGGATCTATGGCTACACCTTC. It codes for CASSSPGQWIYGYTF.

V usage is TRBV5-1 and J usage is TRBJ1-1; unclear D gene. The CDR3 has 12 amino acids. The V and J ends lost 4 bases and 8 bases respectively, with 12 bases between them. Germline V CDR1 and CDR2: SGHRS, YFSETQ. The CDR3 loop is CASSPLAGEAFF. The CDR3, as DNA: TGCGCCAGCAGCCCTCTTGCCGGGGAAGCTTTCTTT.

V and J are TRBV6-5 and TRBJ2-1, with 8 bases matching TRBD1. The V gene's germline CDR1 is MNHEY and CDR2 SVGAGI. Trimming removed 4 bases from V and 1 base from J; junction bases left unmatched: 3. This CDR3 has 15 residues. This CDR3 is CASSSDRDSYNEQFF. Written as DNA, the CDR3 is TGTGCCAGCAGTTCGGACAGGGATTCCTACAATGAGCAGTTCTTC.

The rearrangement uses TRBV6-1 and TRBJ1-3; D unclear. V lost 2 bases, J lost 0 bases, and 8 bases lay in between. The CDR3 is 15 amino acids. Per germline, CDR1 MNHNS and CDR2 SASEGT. The CDR3 is CASSEPVASGNTIYF. The DNA of the CDR3 is TGTGCCAGCAGTGAACCCGTGGCCTCTGGAAACACCATATATTTT.

This chain uses TRBV28 with TRBJ1-1; 8 bases line up with TRBD1. Germline CDR1 and CDR2: MDHEN and SYDVKM. The CDR3 contains 13 residues. After removal of 8 bases from V and 6 bases from J, the junction contained 8 bases not matched to a gene. The CDR3: CASVQGGVPEAFF. The CDR3 nucleotides are TGTGCCAGCGTACAGGGGGGGGTCCCTGAAGCTTTCTTT.

The V gene is TRBV2, the J gene TRBJ1-2; a possible D gene is TRBD1 (6 bases). Germline CDR1 reads SNHLY; CDR2 reads FYNNEI. This CDR3 region has 13 residues. Trimming pared 4 bases from V and 8 bases from J, leaving 14 bases between. CDR3 amino acids: CASSVNRAQGYTF. The CDR3 nucleotides read TGTGCCAGCAGTGTAAACAGGGCACAAGGCTACACCTTC.

The V and J genes are TRBV2 and TRBJ2-7; 8 positions agree with TRBD2. The CDR3 totals 15 residues. Germline CDR1 and CDR2: SNHLY and FYNNEI. V trimming: 4 bases; J trimming: 2 bases; junction bases outside the gene matches: 7. For the CDR3, the DNA is TGTGCCAGCAGTGGGTTGAGCGGGGGAACCTACGAGCAGTACTTC. Protein sequence: CASSGLSGGTYEQYF.

The genes are TRBV6-6 and TRBJ1-4; a possible D gene is TRBD1 (5 bases). Trimming shortened V by 10 bases and J by 0 bases, and 12 bases separated the two germline ends. This CDR3 has 14 amino acids. The germline V gene has CDR1 MNHNY and CDR2 SVGAGI (reference sequence). In nucleotides, the CDR3 is TGTGCCACTAACATAGGGGCAACTAATGAAAAACTGTTTTTT. Translated: CATNIGATNEKLFF.

This clone was detected once. CDR3 sequence (DNA): TGTGCCAGCAGTGAGGGGCAGGTGGTTGCCGCAACTAATGAAAAACTGTTTTTT. Translating it yields CASSEGQVVAATNEKLFF. The chain couples TRBV9 to TRBJ1-4; the D gene is possibly TRBD1 (5 bases). The V gene lost 5 bases and the J gene lost 0 bases, with 20 bases spanning the gap. CDR3 size: 18 residues. Germline CDR1 reads SGDLS; CDR2 reads YYNGEE.

J is TRBJ1-2 and V is TRBV6-4; D is perhaps TRBD1 (5 bases). The CDR3 runs to 12 residues. V lost 2 bases and J lost 8, with 9 bases in between. The germline V gene has CDR1 MRHNA and CDR2 SNTAGT. Here the CDR3 DNA reads TGTGCCAGCAGTGACACAGGTACGGGCTACACCTTC. It codes for CASSDTGTGYTF.

The CDR3, as DNA: TGTGCTAGTGGTGCGACAGGGAGGGGGGGTGAGCAGTTCTTC. This gives the protein CASGATGRGGEQFF. The chain has TRBV12-5 and TRBJ2-1, with D tentatively TRBD1 or TRBD2 (7 bases each). Germline assignment: CDR1 LGHNT and CDR2 FRNRAP. Trimming left V 5 bases short and J 9 bases short, with 17 bases between. CDR3 size: 14 residues.

The chain carries TRBV4-3 and TRBJ2-5, with D possibly called TRBD1 or TRBD2 (6 bases each). Trimming took 0 bases from V and 6 from J, leaving 11 bases between them. This CDR3 has 14 amino acids. Germline V gives CDR1 LGHNA, CDR2 YSLEER. The CDR3 DNA follows: TGCGCCAGCAGCCAAGATTGGGGGGCTCAGACCCAGTACTTC. This encodes CASSQDWGAQTQYF.

About this clone: This sample also contains other DNA sequences that code for the same CDR3. This chain connects TRBV7-2 to TRBJ2-1; D unclear. From germline, CDR1 is SGHTA and CDR2 FQGNSA. The CDR3 totals 15 residues. Trimming pared 1 base from V and 0 bases from J, leaving 7 bases between. In DNA, the CDR3 is TGTGCCAGCAGCTTAGACGGAAGCTCCTACAATGAGCAGTTCTTC. Translation gives CASSLDGSSYNEQFF.

The chain combines TRBV27 with TRBJ2-7, with D uncertain. The CDR3 length is 12 residues. Trimming left V 5 bases short and J 7 bases short, with 12 bases between. CDR1 is MNHEY, CDR2 SMNVEV, per germline (reference sequence). In DNA, the CDR3 is TGTGCCAGCAGTCTCTCCCTAGGGGAGCAGTACTTC. This translates into CASSLSLGEQYF.

There are a few counts of this clone. The J gene is TRBJ1-2, the V gene TRBV7-9, with D possibly TRBD1 on 6 matching bases. The CDR3 length is 12 residues. Germline V gives CDR1 SEHNR, CDR2 FQNEAQ (reference sequence). Between the trimmed V and J ends, which lost 6 bases and 8 bases, there was a span of 13 bases. The CDR3, as DNA: TGTGCCAGCAGGGGCACAGGGTTAGGCTACACCTTC. It specifies CASRGTGLGYTF.

The genes are TRBV19 and TRBJ2-3; D not resolved. V was clipped by 2 bases and J by 2 bases, with 5 bases between them. Germline V lookup: CDR1 LNHDA, CDR2 SQIVND (reference sequence). CDR3 size: 13 residues. CDR3: CASSILTTDTQYF. CDR3 bases: TGTGCCAGTAGTATACTCACCACAGATACGCAGTATTTT.

The chain recombines TRBV7-2 with TRBJ1-2; the D gene is possibly TRBD1 (6 bases). CDR3 length: 15 residues. From germline, CDR1 is SGHTA and CDR2 FQGNSA. V was clipped by 5 bases and J by 5 bases, with 18 bases between them. CDR3 amino acids: CASSHVLQGLYGYTF. The CDR3 bases are TGTGCCAGCAGCCACGTATTACAGGGCCTATATGGCTACACCTTC.

V is TRBV20-1 and J is TRBJ2-3, with D possibly TRBD1 on 5 matching bases. V was trimmed by 4 bases and J by 6 bases, leaving 8 bases between them. Germline V gene lookup returns CDR1 DFQATT and CDR2 SNEGSKA (reference sequence). The CDR3 consists of 11 residues. Here the CDR3 reads CSATRGDTQYF. The CDR3 DNA reads as TGCAGTGCTACAAGGGGTGATACGCAGTATTTT.